The 20 T cell receptor beta chains in this list originate from one sample, sequenced in a study of T cells after yellow fever vaccination. TCRdb re-derived calls from the 5' RACE reads in MiXCR, one entry per CDR3 protein. The repertoire consists of around 330,000 distinct CDR3 sequences, with more than 3% occurring once and the leading ten covering 20% to 25%. The sample here was PBMCs, taken on the day of the yellow fever booster vaccination. These receptors were taken from a man aged 18 to 30 who received the YFV17D yellow fever vaccine.

This clonotype was picked up many times. V usage is TRBV7-3 and J usage is TRBJ2-3, with 9 bases fitting TRBD2. V trimming: 7 bases; J trimming: 2 bases; junction bases outside the gene matches: 19. Germline CDR1 reads SGHTA; CDR2 reads FQGTGA. The CDR3 runs to 19 residues. CDR3 loop: CASTSNRPSGKEVTDTQYF. CDR3 in DNA: TGTGCCAGCACCTCAAATCGGCCTAGCGGGAAGGAAGTCACAGATACGCAGTATTTT.

This clonotype was counted at least ten times. The chain carries TRBV7-7 and TRBJ1-1, with D hard to call. V gave up 5 bases and J gave up 1 base, with 8 bases separating them. The CDR3 contains 13 residues. Per the germline V gene, CDR1 is SSHAT and CDR2 is FNYEAQ (reference sequence). The CDR3 loop is CASSRSENTEAFF. The CDR3 DNA sequence: TGTGCCAGCAGCCGCAGTGAGAACACTGAAGCTTTCTTT.

The chain employs TRBV5-1 and TRBJ2-4; 7 bases line up with TRBD2. The CDR3 sequence is 15 residues long. Germline loops: CDR1 SGHRS, CDR2 YFSETQ. Trimming took 7 bases from V and 3 from J; bases not matched to a gene: 10. In DNA, the CDR3 is TGCGCCAGCCATCCGGGAGGAGGAGGCAAAAACATTCAGTACTTC. It yields the protein CASHPGGGGKNIQYF.

This clonotype came up once. This chain connects TRBV10-3 to TRBJ2-5, with 9 bases that match TRBD2. This CDR3 has 15 residues. Germline trimming cut 0 bases from V and 5 bases from J; bases unmatched to any gene: 4. CDR1 is ENHRY and CDR2 is SYGVKD in the germline V gene. CDR3 region: CAISESAGGYETQYF. In DNA, the CDR3 is TGTGCCATCAGTGAGTCGGCGGGGGGGTATGAGACCCAGTACTTC.

At least ten counts were recorded for this clonotype. The CDR3 region is CASSVTNSPLHF. The CDR3 nucleotides are TGTGCCAGCAGCGTGACTAATTCACCCCTCCACTTT. The chain uses TRBV7-2 and TRBJ1-6; D not certain. The CDR3 has 12 amino acids. V was trimmed by 5 bases and J by 6 bases, leaving 5 bases between them. Germline V CDR1 and CDR2: SGHTA, FQGNSA.

In this sample, this clonotype turned up many times. The chain uses TRBV7-2 and TRBJ2-7, with D perhaps given as TRBD1 or TRBD2 (5 bases each). The CDR3 runs to 13 residues. Deletions cut 2 bases from V and 3 bases from J, with 8 bases between. CDR1 and CDR2 (germline): SGHTA, FQGNSA. CDR3 DNA sequence: TGTGCCAGCAGCTTACGGGACGGCTACGAGCAGTACTTC. Its protein product is CASSLRDGYEQYF.

The chain recombines TRBV4-1 with TRBJ1-2; possible D gene TRBD1, 5 bases. The V and J ends lost 2 bases and 3 bases respectively, with 22 bases between them. The CDR3 consists of 18 residues. CDR1 and CDR2 (germline): MGHRA, YSYEKL. This chain's CDR3 is CASSQLSIGQGWDYGYTF. The CDR3 DNA follows: TGCGCCAGCAGCCAACTATCAATCGGACAAGGGTGGGACTATGGCTACACCTTC.

This clonotype was counted many times. This sequence joins TRBV7-9 and TRBJ1-1; TRBD1 agrees at 8 bases. The germline V gene has CDR1 SEHNR and CDR2 FQNEAQ (reference sequence). Germline trimming cut 2 bases from V and 7 bases from J; bases unmatched to any gene: 3. The CDR3 is 13 amino acids. CDR3 sequence: CASSLPGGGEAFF. CDR3 in DNA: TGTGCCAGCAGCTTACCAGGGGGCGGTGAAGCTTTCTTT.

The rearrangement links TRBV2 to TRBJ1-1; tentative D call: TRBD1 (5 bases). The ends were cut back, 0 bases at V and 7 bases at J, with 12 bases in the middle. The length of the CDR3 is 14 residues. Germline V CDR1 and CDR2: SNHLY, FYNNEI. The DNA for the CDR3 is TGTGCCAGCAGTGAAGCGCTTCGACAGAGTGAAGCTTTCTTT. It is translated as CASSEALRQSEAFF.

This clonotype was found a few times. This sequence joins TRBV6-6 and TRBJ1-6; tentatively, D is TRBD1 (6 bases). The CDR3 is made up of 13 amino acids. From germline, CDR1 is MNHNY and CDR2 SVGAGI (reference sequence). V was cut by 7 bases and J by 8 bases, with 12 bases left in between. The CDR3 reads CASKGEQDSPLHF. The CDR3 DNA follows: TGTGCCAGCAAGGGGGAGCAGGATTCACCCCTCCACTTT.

This clonotype has a handful of counts. The CDR3 sequence is CASSRLGPKDEQYF. CDR3 in DNA: TGTGCCAGCAGTCGGTTAGGTCCTAAGGACGAGCAGTACTTC. The V gene is TRBV2, the J gene TRBJ2-7; D not resolved. CDR3 length: 14 amino acids. V dropped 5 bases and J dropped 5 bases, with 16 bases sitting between them. Per germline, CDR1 SNHLY and CDR2 FYNNEI.

This clonotype was found a few times. The V and J genes are TRBV7-2 and TRBJ1-4; D is perhaps TRBD1 (6 bases). The CDR3 totals 15 residues. Per germline, CDR1 SGHTA and CDR2 FQGNSA. The V and J ends lost 4 bases and 10 bases respectively, with 19 bases between them. This CDR3 is CASSSTRQDFRKLFF. The CDR3 nucleotides are TGTGCCAGCAGCTCGACCCGACAGGATTTTAGAAAACTGTTTTTT.

The rearrangement links TRBV20-1 to TRBJ1-1, with 7 positions matching TRBD1. Germline V gene data show CDR1 as DFQATT and CDR2 as SNEGSKA (reference sequence). J gave up 10 bases and V 3 bases, and 14 bases lay outside the gene matches. The CDR3 spans 14 residues. CDR3 sequence (DNA): TGCAGTGCTAGGAGGGACAGCTTAGGGGATTCAGCTTTCTTT. Translating it yields CSARRDSLGDSAFF.

This clonotype was seen ten or more times. J is TRBJ2-3 and V is TRBV21-1; the DNA was not used to check the table's D call, TRBD1. TRBV21-1 is a documented pseudogene. The CDR3 is 18 residues long. The chain's CDR3 is CASSKEVLRDRVPDTQYF. In nucleotides, the CDR3 is TGTGCCAGCAGCAAAGAAGTACTGAGGGACAGGGTCCCAGATACGCAGTATTTT.

The chain combines TRBV19 with TRBJ1-1, with TRBD1 matching over 9 bases. Germline CDR1 LNHDA, CDR2 SQIVND (reference sequence). The CDR3 is made up of 13 amino acids. With V trimmed by 6 bases and J by 1 base, 0 bases remained unmatched. Here the CDR3 reads CASRQGANTEAFF. The DNA of the CDR3 is TGTGCCAGTAGACAGGGGGCGAACACTGAAGCTTTCTTT. Variable domain in full (rest from reference TRBV19 and TRBJ1-1): DGGITQSPKYLFRKEGQNVTLSCEQNLNHDAMYWYRQDPGQGLRLIYYSQIVNDFQKGDIAEGYSVSREKKESFPLTVTSAQKNPTAFYLCASRQGANTEAFFGQGTRLTVV.

This clonotype was counted many times. The chain links TRBV6-2 or TRBV6-3 to TRBJ2-5, with a weak D call TRBD2 (5 bases). The CDR3 sequence is 15 residues long. Germline CDR1 is MNHEY and CDR2 is SVGEGT. The V and J ends lost 2 bases and 5 bases respectively, with 15 bases between them. The CDR3 DNA follows: TGTGCCAGCAGTTACGGCCTGGGGAGTACGGAGACCCAGTACTTC. It specifies CASSYGLGSTETQYF.

The table lists this clonotype with a few counts. CDR3 protein: CAIDDRTIYF. The CDR3 DNA is TGTGCCATCGACGATCGCACCATATATTTT. This rearrangement joins TRBV7-2 to TRBJ1-3; D gene unclear. The CDR3 sequence is 10 residues long. The V end lost 10 bases, the J end lost 9 bases, and 10 bases lay between the germline ends. Germline loops: CDR1 SGHTA, CDR2 FQGNSA.

This clonotype appeared a few times. The chain is built from TRBV20-1 and TRBJ2-5, with D unclear. V lost 4 bases to trimming and J lost 7 bases, with 10 bases between them. Germline V lookup: CDR1 DFQATT, CDR2 SNEGSKA (reference sequence). CDR3 length equals 11 residues. The CDR3 protein is CSAKTLRTQYF. In DNA, the CDR3 is TGCAGTGCTAAGACACTTCGGACCCAGTACTTC.

Ten or more counts support this clonotype. The V call is TRBV5-4, the J call TRBJ1-4, with D perhaps matching TRBD1 (6 bases). Looked up from germline, CDR1 is SGHNT and CDR2 is YYREEE (reference sequence). V gave up 0 bases and J gave up 5 bases, with 8 bases separating them. CDR3 length equals 14 residues. CDR3 in DNA: TGTGCCAGCAGCTTGGCCGGGACAAATGAAAAACTGTTTTTT. Protein product: CASSLAGTNEKLFF. Combining the CDR3 with reference TRBV5-4 and TRBJ1-4 gives the whole variable domain ETGVTQSPTHLIKTRGQQVTLRCSSQSGHNTVSWYQQALGQGPQFIFQYYREEENGRGNFPPRFSGLQFPNYSSELNVNALELDDSALYLCASSLAGTNEKLFFGSGTQLSVL.

V usage is TRBV10-3 and J usage is TRBJ2-3; 15 nucleotides line up with TRBD2. Trimming took 6 bases from V and 6 from J; bases not matched to a gene: 4. The CDR3 is made up of 15 amino acids. Germline CDR1 is ENHRY and CDR2 is SYGVKD. CDR3 sequence (DNA): TGTGCCATCAGCGGACTAGCGGGGGGGAGGGATACGCAGTATTTT. This sequence encodes CAISGLAGGRDTQYF.